Each of the 23 T cell receptor beta chains below was sequenced from the same sample in a study of cytomegalovirus exposure and HLA in healthy donors. Both 60 Vbeta primers and 13 Jbeta primers went into the PCR. Using immunoSEQ multiplex PCR, the repertoire was profiled, and TCRdb retains in-frame clones only, with some absent. The table has 60,000 to 85,000 clones, about 79% seen once; the top ten hold less than 2%. Sequencing was performed on PBMCs. The receptor set was obtained from a man between 35 and 55 years old in good health and CMV-seronegative.

This CDR3 is CATTPGTSGKSRGNEQFF. The CDR3 DNA follows: TGTGCCACCACCCCCGGGACTAGCGGGAAGTCTAGGGGCAATGAGCAGTTCTTC. The chain combines TRBV19 with TRBJ2-1; 13 bases fit TRBD2. After removal of 10 bases from V and 6 bases from J, the junction contained 18 bases not matched to a gene. The CDR3 is made up of 18 amino acids. The germline V gene encodes CDR1 LNHDA and CDR2 SQIVND (reference sequence).

This chain joins TRBV5-4 and TRBJ2-3; 16 bases fit TRBD2. The CDR3 runs 16 residues. Unmatched junction bases numbered 3, after V lost 5 bases and J lost 3 bases. The germline gives CDR1 SGHNT, CDR2 YYREEE (reference sequence). The CDR3 region has the DNA TGTGCCAGCAGTCAGGGACTAGCGGGAGGGACAGATACGCAGTATTTT. Protein: CASSQGLAGGTDTQYF. The full variable domain, in which reference TRBV5-4 and TRBJ2-3 provide the parts outside the CDR3, is ETGVTQSPTHLIKTRGQQVTLRCSSQSGHNTVSWYQQALGQGPQFIFQYYREEENGRGNFPPRFSGLQFPNYSSELNVNALELDDSALYLCASSQGLAGGTDTQYFGPGTRLTVL.

V and J are TRBV19 and TRBJ1-2; D is undetermined. V was cut by 7 bases and J by 1 base, with 7 bases left in between. This CDR3 region has 12 residues. CDR1 is LNHDA, CDR2 SQIVND, per germline (reference sequence). The CDR3 DNA follows: TGTGCCAGTATATCCAGTAACTATGGCTACACCTTC. Translation: CASISSNYGYTF.

This sequence joins TRBV2 and TRBJ1-3; a possible D gene is TRBD1 (5 bases). The CDR3 length is 13 residues. Germline loops: CDR1 SNHLY, CDR2 FYNNEI. V was clipped by 7 bases and J by 4 bases, with 11 bases between them. DNA for the CDR3: TGTGCCAGCACGAAGGGGCACGGAAACACCATATATTTT. This encodes CASTKGHGNTIYF.

CDR3 DNA: TGTGCCAGCAGCGCGGGGCAGCCCCAGCATTTT. Residues: CASSAGQPQHF. This chain connects TRBV2 to TRBJ1-5; no reliable D call. The germline V gene has CDR1 SNHLY and CDR2 FYNNEI. The CDR3 has 11 amino acids. The V end lost 6 bases, the J end lost 7 bases, and 7 bases lay between the germline ends.

This chain links TRBV19 with TRBJ2-5, with TRBD2 as a possible D gene (6 bases). The assigned J gene may be wrong: the sequence end matches TRBJ2-7 better. This CDR3 contains 15 residues. Per germline, CDR1 LNHDA and CDR2 SQIVND (reference sequence). CDR3 nucleotide sequence: TGTGCCACCAGGCGGGGAGCTTACAACGCCTACGAGCAGTACTTC. Amino acid sequence: CATRRGAYNAYEQYF.

V is TRBV7-8 and J is TRBJ2-5; a possible D gene is TRBD2 (5 bases). Germline CDR1 is SGHVS and CDR2 is FQNEAQ. V lost 8 bases, J lost 1 base, and 17 bases lay in between. The CDR3 sequence is 15 residues long. CDR3 amino acids: CASLRAATFQETQYF. The CDR3 bases are TGTGCCAGCCTGAGGGCAGCTACGTTCCAAGAGACCCAGTACTTC.

The genes are TRBV4-2 and TRBJ2-1; D is possibly TRBD1 (5 bases). This CDR3 is built from 15 residues. The ends were cut back, 3 bases at V and 4 bases at J, with 13 bases in the middle. The germline gives CDR1 LGHNA, CDR2 YNFKEQ. The CDR3 sequence is CASSHGQGSYNEQFF. The CDR3 DNA sequence: TGTGCCAGCAGCCATGGCCAGGGCTCTTACAATGAGCAGTTCTTC.

Comments on this clone: One end of the junction does not line up with germline, which may come from a read error. The chain combines TRBV7-9 with TRBJ2-5, with D possibly TRBD2 on 5 matching bases. The V gene's germline CDR1 is SEHNR and CDR2 FQNEAQ (reference sequence). The CDR3 loop spans 16 amino acids. DNA of the CDR3: TGTTCCAGCAGCTTAGGTTTCGCACTAGGTGTTGAGACCCAGTACTTC. Its translation is CSSSLGFALGVETQYF.

CDR3 nucleotide sequence: TGTGCCAGTTTAGACACCAGCTCTGGAAACACCATATATTTT. Its translation is CASLDTSSGNTIYF. The rearrangement links TRBV19 to TRBJ1-3, with D unclear. In germline, CDR1 is LNHDA, CDR2 SQIVND (reference sequence). The length of the CDR3 is 14 residues. With 8 bases removed from V and 0 bases from J, the gap between germline ends came to 11 bases.

The rearrangement links TRBV9 to TRBJ2-4; D call uncertain. The V gene's germline CDR1 is SGDLS and CDR2 YYNGEE. This CDR3 spans 16 amino acids. V dropped 4 bases and J dropped 1 base, with 15 bases sitting between them. This chain's CDR3 is CASSPHPGEAKNIQYF. CDR3 in DNA: TGTGCCAGCAGCCCTCACCCCGGAGAGGCCAAAAACATTCAGTACTTC.

The V and J genes are TRBV6-1 and TRBJ1-2, with D tentatively TRBD1 (6 bases). Germline CDR1 MNHNS, CDR2 SASEGT. The CDR3 consists of 14 residues. The germline V and J ends were trimmed by 7 bases and 2 bases, with 14 bases remaining between them. As DNA, the CDR3 is TGTGCCAGCACCCCGACCGGGACAAACTATGGCTACACCTTC. This translates into CASTPTGTNYGYTF.

The chain carries TRBV5-6 and TRBJ1-1, with D perhaps TRBD1 (5 bases). This CDR3 comprises 16 residues. In germline, CDR1 is SGHDT, CDR2 YYEEEE. The V end was cut by 3 bases, the J end by 1 base, with 16 bases between. CDR3 loop: CASSWRRGYTNTEAFF. The CDR3 region has the DNA TGTGCCAGCAGCTGGAGAAGGGGTTATACGAACACTGAAGCTTTCTTT.

To note about this clone: The junction departs from germline at one end; a sequencing error may be responsible. The chain employs TRBV7-9 and TRBJ2-5, with D possibly TRBD2 on 6 matching bases. The length of the CDR3 is 16 residues. Germline V gives CDR1 SEHNR, CDR2 FQNEAQ (reference sequence). The CDR3, as DNA: TGTTCCAGCAGCGTCGGGACTCTGCAGTTCCAAGAGACCCAGTACTTC. Translating it yields CSSSVGTLQFQETQYF.

The chain recombines TRBV2 with TRBJ2-3; the match to TRBD2 covers 8 bases. The CDR3 has 15 residues. CDR1 and CDR2 (germline): SNHLY, FYNNEI. Trimming took 4 bases from V and 1 from J; bases not matched to a gene: 4. CDR3 sequence: CASSGVAGRTDTQYF. The CDR3 bases are TGTGCCAGCAGTGGGGTAGCGGGGCGCACAGATACGCAGTATTTT. The full variable domain, its missing parts supplied by reference TRBV2 and TRBJ2-3, is EPEVTQTPSHQVTQMGQEVILRCVPISNHLYFYWYRQILGQKVEFLVSFYNNEISEKSEIFDDQFSVERPDGSNFTLKIRSTKLEDSAMYFCASSGVAGRTDTQYFGPGTRLTVL.

This chain joins TRBV7-6 and TRBJ1-4, with a weak D call TRBD1 (6 bases). V gave up 5 bases and J gave up 3 bases, with 13 bases separating them. The CDR3 loop spans 15 amino acids. Per the germline V gene, CDR1 is SGHVS and CDR2 is FNYEAQ. The CDR3 spells CASSNEQGSNEKLFF. The CDR3 DNA is TGTGCCAGCAGCAACGAACAGGGTTCTAATGAAAAACTGTTTTTT.

The chain joins TRBV10-2 to TRBJ2-2, with D unclear. V was clipped by 7 bases and J by 4 bases, with 13 bases between them. Germline assignment: CDR1 WSHSY and CDR2 SAAADI. The CDR3 sequence is 14 residues long. This CDR3 reads CASIMTGGTGELFF. The CDR3 DNA reads as TGCGCCAGCATTATGACGGGTGGCACCGGGGAGCTGTTTTTT.

This chain links TRBV27 with TRBJ2-1; TRBD2 might be the D (6 bases). Germline V gene data show CDR1 as MNHEY and CDR2 as SMNVEV (reference sequence). Trimming took off 5 bases at V and 3 bases at J, with 11 bases between the two ends. The CDR3 spans 14 residues. CDR3 loop: CASSPRGIYNEQFF. The CDR3 bases are TGTGCCAGCAGTCCGCGGGGCATCTACAATGAGCAGTTCTTC.

This clone has just a few counts. This chain uses TRBV6-6 with TRBJ2-7; TRBD2 is a possible D gene (5 bases). V was pared by 10 bases and J by 6 bases, with 16 bases between. This CDR3 has 12 residues. Per the germline V gene, CDR1 is MNHNY and CDR2 is SVGAGI (reference sequence). CDR3 amino acids: CATATRAPEQYF. The CDR3 nucleotides are TGTGCCACCGCTACTAGGGCACCCGAGCAGTACTTC.

This clone has just a few counts. This sequence joins TRBV5-1 and TRBJ1-1; D gene unclear. Germline V gene data show CDR1 as SGHRS and CDR2 as YFSETQ. The ends were cut back, 0 bases at V and 6 bases at J, with 15 bases in the middle. The CDR3 is 15 residues long. The CDR3 loop is CASSLVGGGSAEAFF. CDR3 sequence (DNA): TGCGCCAGCAGCTTGGTAGGTGGCGGGAGCGCTGAAGCTTTCTTT. The full variable domain, its missing parts supplied by reference TRBV5-1 and TRBJ1-1, is KAGVTQTPRYLIKTRGQQVTLSCSPISGHRSVSWYQQTPGQGLQFLFEYFSETQRNKGNFPGRFSGRQFSNSRSEMNVSTLELGDSALYLCASSLVGGGSAEAFFGQGTRLTVV.

The V gene is TRBV28, the J gene TRBJ1-4, with D possibly TRBD1 on 5 matching bases. The V gene lost 6 bases and the J gene lost 4 bases, with 15 bases spanning the gap. CDR1 MDHEN and CDR2 SYDVKM come from the germline V gene. The CDR3 runs 15 residues. The CDR3: CASRYQGGGNEKLFF. CDR3 nucleotides: TGTGCCAGCAGATACCAGGGCGGGGGTAATGAAAAACTGTTTTTT.

The chain employs TRBV7-2 and TRBJ2-4, with 9 bases lining up with TRBD2. Germline trimming cut 4 bases from V and 0 bases from J; bases unmatched to any gene: 13. CDR1 is SGHTA and CDR2 is FQGNSA in the germline V gene. The CDR3 consists of 19 residues. CDR3 loop: CASSSMGASGVLAKNIQYF. CDR3 in DNA: TGTGCCAGCAGCTCCATGGGGGCTAGCGGGGTACTAGCCAAAAACATTCAGTACTTC.

This clone was observed a few times. V and J are TRBV5-1 and TRBJ1-3, with 7 bases fitting TRBD1. CDR3 length: 17 residues. Germline V gene sequence: CDR1 SGHRS, CDR2 YFSETQ. V shed 4 bases and J 1 base; nucleotides not matched to a gene: 11. The CDR3 protein is CASSDRVVRGSGNTIYF. The CDR3, as DNA: TGCGCCAGCAGCGACAGGGTAGTACGCGGGTCTGGAAACACCATATATTTT.